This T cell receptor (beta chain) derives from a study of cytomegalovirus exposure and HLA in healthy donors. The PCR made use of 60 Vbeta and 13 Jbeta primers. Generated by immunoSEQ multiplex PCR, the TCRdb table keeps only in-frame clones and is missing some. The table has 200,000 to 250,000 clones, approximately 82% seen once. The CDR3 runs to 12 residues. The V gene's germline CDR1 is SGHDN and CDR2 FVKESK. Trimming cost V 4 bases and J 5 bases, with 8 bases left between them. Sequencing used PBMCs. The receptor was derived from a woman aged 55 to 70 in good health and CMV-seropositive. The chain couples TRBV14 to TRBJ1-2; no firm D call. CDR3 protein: CASSLGSYGYTF. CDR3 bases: TGTGCCAGCAGCCTCGGGTCTTATGGCTACACCTTC.